This TCR beta chain was retrieved from a study of blood T cell repertoires in COVID-19. Overall study context: Italy, Spain and the United States were the sources of the convalescent and acute COVID-19 samples. Nucleic acid was either cDNA or gDNA, and it came from T cells, B-cell-depleted T cells, or PBMCs.

This CDR3 contains 15 residues. V dropped 9 bases and J dropped 2; count of bases not matched to a gene: 14. The germline V gene has CDR1 SGHRS and CDR2 YFSETQ. Authors' methods: How many nucleated cells were present was estimated from reference gene primer amplification. Produced via immunoSEQ multiplex PCR; TCRdb's table is partial and in-frame only. V, J and clone size reflect that table, while D and trimming were determined from the DNA. The sample comprises 15,000 to 20,000 clones, around 90% of which are singletons, and 2.5% to 3% rests with the top ten. V gene TRBV5-1 combines with J gene TRBJ2-7; TRBD1 matches 7 bases. The sequence was obtained from a human donor in a cohort sampled during active COVID-19. Specimen: peripheral blood. The CDR3 reads CAIKRGRRPTYEQYF. DNA for the CDR3: TGCGCCATCAAGAGGGGGCGCCGGCCTACCTACGAGCAGTACTTC.